The next 26 T cell receptor beta chains were all read from a single sample in a study of T cell clusters in autoimmune cytopenias. Multiplex touch-down PCR amplified TRB using TRB-A and TRB-B pools in one tube. TCRdb re-analyzed the multiplex PCR reads; it lists each CDR3 protein once, without DNA. This specimen shows about 8,400 distinct CDR3 sequences; the ten leading clones hold about a fifth. Tens of thousands of genome equivalents of blood DNA were amplified for TRB. Sample: peripheral blood. These receptors were taken from a human donor with an autoimmune cytopenia or autoimmune hepatitis (not recorded which).

The chain recombines TRBV6-5 with TRBJ2-1; TCRdb's D gene call, TRBD1, goes unchecked for lack of DNA. The CDR3 runs to 14 residues. Germline CDR1 is MNHEY and CDR2 is SVGAGI. CDR3 sequence: CASSYEPRTGEQFF.

The rearrangement joins TRBV6-6 to TRBJ1-6. Germline V gene data show CDR1 as MNHNY and CDR2 as SVGAGI (reference sequence). CDR3 length: 14 residues. CDR3 sequence reads: CASSYPDRNSPLHF.

The V and J genes are TRBV29-1 and TRBJ1-1; there is no DNA to check the TCRdb D call of TRBD1. Germline V CDR1 and CDR2: SQVTM, ANQGSEA. The CDR3 totals 14 residues. CDR3 sequence: CSVEAQGADTEAFF.

By frequency, this clonotype registers medium-sized. The J gene is TRBJ1-1, the V gene TRBV7-6. The length of the CDR3 is 13 residues. Germline CDR1 SGHVS, CDR2 FNYEAQ. The CDR3 is CASSSQQNTEAFF.

This clonotype shows up as medium-sized (0.01 to 0.1%) by frequency. The chain joins TRBV20-1 to TRBJ2-7; TCRdb's D call of TRBD1 is untestable without DNA. The V gene's germline CDR1 is DFQATT and CDR2 SNEGSKA (reference sequence). This CDR3 comprises 14 residues. The chain's CDR3 is CSATRGRTSDEQYF.

The chain recombines TRBV5-4 with TRBJ2-1; the TCRdb D gene call, TRBD2, has no DNA to confirm it. CDR3 length equals 17 residues. The germline V gene has CDR1 SGHNT and CDR2 YYREEE (reference sequence). Here the CDR3 reads CASSFLQRAVSYNEQFF.

The rearrangement joins TRBV5-4 to TRBJ2-5; the D call from TCRdb, TRBD2, cannot be confirmed without DNA. The V gene's germline CDR1 is SGHNT and CDR2 YYREEE (reference sequence). This CDR3 is built from 15 residues. The CDR3 sequence: CASSLALAGAETQYF.

This sequence joins TRBV6-1 and TRBJ2-6; the TCRdb D gene call, TRBD1, has no DNA to confirm it. CDR1 MNHNS and CDR2 SASEGT come from the germline V gene. This CDR3 region has 21 residues. The CDR3 region is CASSAIPFIGRGRAGANVLTF.

This sequence joins TRBV5-1 and TRBJ1-1; the D call of TRBD1 rests on TCRdb alone, since no DNA is present to check it. Germline values: CDR1 SGHRS, CDR2 YFSETQ. The CDR3 runs 14 residues. The CDR3 sequence is CASSAQGLNTEAFF.

This clonotype shows up as medium-sized by frequency. The J gene is TRBJ1-3, the V gene TRBV20-1. The CDR3 contains 14 residues. Germline-derived CDR1 and CDR2 are DFQATT and SNEGSKA (reference sequence). CDR3 sequence: CSASFLGSGNTIYF.

The rearrangement uses TRBV11-2 and TRBJ1-2. The CDR3 totals 14 residues. In germline, CDR1 is SGHAT, CDR2 FQNNGV. This CDR3 is CASSFRGGASAYTF.

The chain carries TRBV12-3 or TRBV12-4 and TRBJ1-2; TCRdb proposes TRBD1, but this gene call is untestable without DNA. The CDR3 totals 12 residues. The CDR3 sequence: CASSPDTFGYTF.

V usage is TRBV10-3 and J usage is TRBJ2-7. The CDR3 extends over 14 amino acids. Looked up from germline, CDR1 is ENHRY and CDR2 is SYGVKD. CDR3 in amino acids: CASSARWLAYEQYF.

V gene TRBV19 combines with J gene TRBJ1-1. The CDR3 is made up of 12 amino acids. From germline, CDR1 is LNHDA and CDR2 SQIVND (reference sequence). The CDR3 region is CASSIGRTEAFF.

The chain combines TRBV20-1 with TRBJ2-3; TCRdb lists TRBD1, though no DNA is available to test this call. The CDR3 spans 13 residues. Germline V gives CDR1 DFQATT, CDR2 SNEGSKA (reference sequence). This chain's CDR3 is CSATDRVRDTQYF.

This chain uses TRBV5-8 with TRBJ2-1; as DNA is missing, the TRBD2 call by TCRdb cannot be tested. Germline assignment: CDR1 SGHTS and CDR2 YDEGEE. This CDR3 contains 17 residues. This CDR3 is CASSLVGGLAVYNEQFF.

The chain uses TRBV10-2 and TRBJ2-4. The CDR3 runs to 15 residues. In germline, CDR1 is WSHSY, CDR2 SAAADI. This CDR3 is CASSEGFGAKNIQYF.

The chain joins TRBV5-6 to TRBJ2-3; the TRBD2 assignment by TCRdb is unverifiable without DNA. The length of the CDR3 is 13 residues. Germline CDR1 and CDR2: SGHDT and YYEEEE. CDR3 protein: CASSLGEGLRQYF.

This clonotype counts as medium-sized by frequency. The V call is TRBV6-5, the J call TRBJ1-2; TCRdb's D gene call, TRBD1, goes unchecked for lack of DNA. The CDR3 is made up of 15 amino acids. Germline lookup yields CDR1 MNHEY and CDR2 SVGAGI. This CDR3 reads CASSYGQPSNYGYTF.

The J gene is TRBJ1-2, the V gene TRBV28; the TRBD1 assignment by TCRdb is unverifiable without DNA. Looked up from germline, CDR1 is MDHEN and CDR2 is SYDVKM. CDR3 length equals 14 residues. The CDR3 loop reads CASRGGGLGYGYTF.

V and J are TRBV4-1 and TRBJ1-2; TCRdb reports TRBD1, a call that lacks DNA to check it against. Germline CDR1 and CDR2: MGHRA and YSYEKL. The CDR3 is 13 amino acids. The CDR3 sequence: CASSQTGNYGYTF.

The chain carries TRBV7-9 and TRBJ1-1. This CDR3 contains 17 residues. Germline lookup yields CDR1 SEHNR and CDR2 FQNEAQ (reference sequence). This CDR3 reads CASSSNGGRRVNTEAFF.

This chain connects TRBV19 to TRBJ2-3; TCRdb names TRBD1, which stays unverified in the absence of DNA. This CDR3 has 15 amino acids. Germline CDR1 LNHDA, CDR2 SQIVND (reference sequence). The CDR3: CASSLGQGGPDTQYF.

The CDR3 reads CASSVPGQTTPNQPQHF. The chain links TRBV7-3 to TRBJ1-5; the D gene TCRdb calls, TRBD1, cannot be checked with no DNA. Germline loops: CDR1 SGHTA, CDR2 FQGTGA. This CDR3 is built from 17 residues.

This chain uses TRBV5-1 with TRBJ1-1; the D call from TCRdb, TRBD1, cannot be confirmed without DNA. The V gene's germline CDR1 is SGHRS and CDR2 YFSETQ. This CDR3 spans 18 amino acids. CDR3 amino acids: CASSLRGQGDRWNTEAFF.

This clonotype is deemed medium-sized by its frequency. V is TRBV11-2 and J is TRBJ2-7; with no DNA, the TCRdb D assignment of TRBD1 cannot be verified. CDR1 and CDR2 (germline): SGHAT, FQNNGV. The CDR3 covers 15 residues. The CDR3: CASSIGGTGGYEQYF.